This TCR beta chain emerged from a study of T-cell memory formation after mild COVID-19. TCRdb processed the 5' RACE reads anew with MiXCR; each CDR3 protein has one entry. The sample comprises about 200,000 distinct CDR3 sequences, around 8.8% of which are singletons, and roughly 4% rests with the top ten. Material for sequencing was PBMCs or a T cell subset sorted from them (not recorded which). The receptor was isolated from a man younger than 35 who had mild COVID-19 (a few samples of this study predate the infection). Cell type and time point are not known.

DNA of the CDR3: TGTGCCAGCAGTTCACTATCCCTGTGGACGGAAAAAGAGACCCAGTACTTC. As protein: CASSSLSLWTEKETQYF. The genes are TRBV27 and TRBJ2-5; the D is unclear. Trimming took off 4 bases at V and 3 bases at J, with 21 bases between the two ends. CDR3 length equals 17 residues. CDR1 MNHEY and CDR2 SMNVEV come from the germline V gene (reference sequence).